Reported below is one TCR beta chain. Antigen: not known. These data originate in a study of T-cell reconstitution after alpha-beta-depleted transplantation in children. As it was prepared, the TCRbeta library received unique molecular identifiers. TCRdb used MiXCR to reprocess the PCR reads, holding one entry per CDR3 protein. The table shows some 76,000 distinct CDR3 sequences, with 9.5% to 13% occurring only once. The study's findings and limits: Recipient T cells and thymic progenitors that survived were the source of the high TCRbeta diversity seen at day 60 in some patients. Several hundred expanded graft clones reportedly supplied alpha-beta T cells about two months after transplant.

The origin of this receptor is a boy between 10 and 17 years old with acute myeloid leukemia, due to receive a stem cell transplant. Material: PBMCs, obtained before TCRalphabeta/CD19-depleted stem cell transplant.

Written as DNA, the CDR3 is TGTGCCAGCAGGCAATTATACGAGCAGTACTTC. Its translation: CASRQLYEQYF. V is TRBV28 and J is TRBJ2-7; D gene ambiguous. CDR1 MDHEN and CDR2 SYDVKM come from the germline V gene. There are 11 residues in the CDR3. V was trimmed by 6 bases and J by 4 bases, leaving 7 bases between them. Variable domain in full (rest from reference TRBV28 and TRBJ2-7): DVKVTQSSRYLVKRTGEKVFLECVQDMDHENMFWYRQDPGLGLRLIYFSYDVKMKEKGDIPEGYSVSREKKERFSLILESASTNQTSMYLCASRQLYEQYFGPGTRLTVT.